This T cell receptor beta chain was found in a study of OX40 agonist ivuxolimab in advanced cancers. Study-level background: At doses from 0.01 to 10 mg/kg, patients were given intravenous ivuxolimab every 2 weeks. Patients treated during dose escalation were battling hepatocellular carcinoma, melanoma, renal cell or head and neck cancer.

Measured with immunoSEQ multiplex PCR; TCRdb has only the in-frame clones, and not every one. This sample has about 79,000 clones, with about nine tenths found just once. Regarding the study as a whole: Dosing at 0.1 to 3.0 mg/kg was accompanied by clonal expansion of CD4+ and CD8+ blood T cells by week 6.

Worth noting for this clone: The antigen remains undetermined.

CDR3 size: 14 residues. V was pared by 6 bases and J by 5 bases, with 10 bases of the junction left unmatched. Per germline, CDR1 SGHKS and CDR2 YYEKEE (reference sequence). This sequence was found in an adult with an advanced solid tumor such as melanoma, head and neck, liver or kidney cancer. The chain is built from TRBV5-5 and TRBJ1-1, with 7 positions matching TRBD1. This sample comprised CD4+ or CD8+ T cells sorted from blood, obtained in a trial of the OX40 agonist ivuxolimab. DNA for the CDR3: TGTGCCAGCACCTGGATAGGGGGCGAGACTGAAGCTTTCTTT. Its translation is CASTWIGGETEAFF.